The 16 T cell receptor beta chains below come from one sample, sequenced in a study of memory CD8 T cells in hepatitis C reinfection. Profiling relied on immunoSEQ multiplex PCR, and the TCRdb table lists in-frame clones only, not all of them. The data show 50,000 or so clones, with around 92% seen just once and roughly 1% held by the top ten. Sample time point: pre-reinfection, 55 to 20 weeks before reinfection detection. TCR sequencing was done directly ex vivo on sorted cells, without expansion in vitro. The sequencing input was naive CD8+ T cells sorted from blood. The source is a man in his late teens or twenties with hepatitis C virus infection.

As DNA, the CDR3 is TGTGCCTGGGAGCCAACAGGGTTGAGCACCGGGGAGCTGTTTTTT. The encoded protein is CAWEPTGLSTGELFF. The V gene is TRBV30, the J gene TRBJ2-2; possibly TRBD1 for D (6 bases). The CDR3 covers 15 residues. Germline lookup yields CDR1 GTSNPN and CDR2 SVGIG (reference sequence). The V gene lost 5 bases and the J gene lost 4 bases, with 17 bases spanning the gap.

The rearrangement links TRBV27 to TRBJ2-7; possibly TRBD2 for D (6 bases). With 5 bases removed from V and 3 bases from J, the gap between germline ends came to 11 bases. This CDR3 is built from 13 residues. CDR1 is MNHEY and CDR2 is SMNVEV in the germline V gene (reference sequence). As DNA, the CDR3 is TGTGCCAGCAGTGCGGGACGCGGCTACGAGCAGTACTTC. Its translation: CASSAGRGYEQYF.

The chain uses TRBV27 and TRBJ2-3; 8 bases match TRBD1. This CDR3 has 15 amino acids. V trimming: 4 bases; J trimming: 3 bases; junction bases outside the gene matches: 6. Germline V gene lookup returns CDR1 MNHEY and CDR2 SMNVEV (reference sequence). CDR3 bases: TGTGCCAGCAGTTCCCGGACAGGGTTGACAGATACGCAGTATTTT. It specifies CASSSRTGLTDTQYF.

The V call is TRBV28, the J call TRBJ1-1; TRBD1 matches 9 bases. Germline CDR1 reads MDHEN; CDR2 reads SYDVKM. V was clipped by 3 bases and J by 0 bases; unmatched bases: 5. This CDR3 has 16 residues. CDR3 sequence reads: CASSFQTGGMNTEAFF. Here the CDR3 DNA reads TGTGCCAGCAGTTTCCAGACAGGGGGGATGAACACTGAAGCTTTCTTT.

The rearrangement uses TRBV11-3 and TRBJ2-5; D may be TRBD1 (6 bases). V lost 3 bases and J 5 bases, leaving 10 bases between the germline ends. The CDR3 is 13 residues long. Germline lookup yields CDR1 SGHNT and CDR2 YENEEA. The CDR3, as DNA: TGTGCCAGCAGCTTCGCAGGGGATGAGACCCAGTACTTC. It translates to CASSFAGDETQYF.

The J gene is TRBJ2-6, the V gene TRBV7-9, with 10 bases identical to TRBD1. CDR3 size: 17 residues. Germline-derived CDR1 and CDR2 are SEHNR and FQNEAQ (reference sequence). V was pared by 2 bases and J by 1 base, with 2 bases of the junction left unmatched. The CDR3 coding sequence is TGTGCCAGCAGCTTAACGGACAGGGGGTCTGGGGCCAACGTCCTGACTTTC. It is translated as CASSLTDRGSGANVLTF.

The chain recombines TRBV7-2 with TRBJ2-7, with TRBD2 matching 11 bases. Per the germline V gene, CDR1 is SGHTA and CDR2 is FQGNSA. Trimming at V came to 5 bases and at J to 2 bases, leaving 8 bases not matched to a gene. This CDR3 region has 16 residues. The CDR3 region is CASSKGLAANPYEQYF. The DNA of the CDR3 is TGTGCCAGCAGCAAGGGACTAGCGGCCAATCCCTACGAGCAGTACTTC. Filled out from reference TRBV7-2 and TRBJ2-7, the complete variable domain reads GAGVSQSPSNKVTEKGKDVELRCDPISGHTALYWYRQSLGQGLEFLIYFQGNSAPDKSGLPSDRFSAERTGGSVSTLTIQRTQQEDSAVYLCASSKGLAANPYEQYFGPGTRLTVT.

The chain uses TRBV6-1 and TRBJ2-1; 8 bases are shared with TRBD1. CDR3 length: 14 amino acids. The J segment lost 5 bases and the V segment lost 7 bases, leaving 7 bases of the junction unmatched. The germline CDR1 and CDR2 sequences are MNHNS and SASEGT. The CDR3 region is CASNQGRGHNEQFF. As DNA, the CDR3 is TGTGCCAGCAACCAGGGCAGGGGGCACAATGAGCAGTTCTTC.

The V and J genes are TRBV4-3 and TRBJ1-4, with D possibly being TRBD1 (6 bases). Germline lookup yields CDR1 LGHNA and CDR2 YSLEER. Trimming took off 0 bases at V and 6 bases at J, with 11 bases between the two ends. CDR3 length: 15 residues. The CDR3 is CASSQDLGADEKLFF. CDR3 DNA: TGCGCCAGCAGCCAAGATCTGGGGGCGGATGAAAAACTGTTTTTT.

The V call is TRBV19, the J call TRBJ2-7, with 7 bases matching TRBD2. CDR1 is LNHDA, CDR2 SQIVND, per germline (reference sequence). V trimming: 1 base; J trimming: 0 bases; junction bases outside the gene matches: 3. The CDR3 consists of 15 residues. CDR3 DNA: TGTGCCAGTAGTATAGGGCTAGCGGCCTCCTACGAGCAGTACTTC. Residues: CASSIGLAASYEQYF.

This clone was observed a single time. The chain combines TRBV6-5 with TRBJ2-3; unclear D gene. Per germline, CDR1 MNHEY and CDR2 SVGAGI. This CDR3 has 13 residues. V lost 0 bases to trimming and J lost 6 bases, with 7 bases between them. CDR3 DNA: TGTGCCAGCAGTTACTCGACATCGGATACGCAGTATTTT. Translation gives CASSYSTSDTQYF.

The chain uses TRBV10-2 and TRBJ2-5; the D gene is possibly TRBD1 (6 bases). CDR3 length equals 13 residues. Between the trimmed V and J ends, which lost 8 bases and 2 bases, there was a span of 12 bases. Germline CDR1 reads WSHSY; CDR2 reads SAAADI. The CDR3 DNA sequence: TGCGCCAGCTCCATCGGACAGCAAGAGACCCAGTACTTC. Protein sequence: CASSIGQQETQYF.

Notes on this clone: Since no conserved phenylalanine or tryptophan closes the CDR3, a read error is the likely cause. The genes are TRBV7-9 and TRBJ1-2; D remains unclear. The CDR3 spans 11 residues. V was shortened by 1 base and J by 8 bases, with 5 bases between the two germline ends. Germline CDR1 is SEHNR and CDR2 is FQNEAQ (reference sequence). CDR3 region: CASSLEAGYTL. The CDR3 region has the DNA TGTGCCAGCAGCTTAGAGGCAGGCTACACCCTC.

The gene calls are TRBV4-1 and TRBJ2-1, with TRBD2 matching 14 bases. The CDR3 loop spans 18 amino acids. CDR1 is MGHRA, CDR2 YSYEKL, per germline. With V trimmed by 0 bases and J by 3 bases, 4 bases remained unmatched. The CDR3 spells CASSQEGLAGEFYNEQFF. As DNA, the CDR3 is TGCGCCAGCAGCCAAGAGGGACTAGCGGGAGAATTCTACAATGAGCAGTTCTTC.

As concerns this clone: In the same sample, other DNA sequences code for this CDR3. The chain employs TRBV7-8 and TRBJ2-1, with 11 bases identical to TRBD2. The V gene end was trimmed by 5 bases and the J gene end by 0 bases; junction bases not matched to a gene: 9. Germline CDR1 reads SGHVS; CDR2 reads FQNEAQ. The CDR3 length is 18 residues. CDR3 coding DNA: TGTGCCAGCAGCGGAGGGACTAGCGGCCACCTCTCCTACAATGAGCAGTTCTTC. Translation gives CASSGGTSGHLSYNEQFF.

This clone was seen only once. This chain joins TRBV29-1 and TRBJ1-2, with 10 bases fitting TRBD1. From germline, CDR1 is SQVTM and CDR2 ANQGSEA. V was clipped by 4 bases and J by 2 bases; unmatched bases: 4. This CDR3 region has 14 residues. CDR3 residues: CSVGQGQGNYGYTF. The DNA of the CDR3 is TGCAGCGTTGGGCAGGGACAGGGGAACTATGGCTACACCTTC.